Presented here are 11 T cell receptor beta chains from one specimen sequenced in a study of T-cell reconstitution after alpha-beta-depleted transplantation in children. This sample's TCRbeta library carried unique molecular identifier barcodes. From the PCR reads, TCRdb called clonotypes with MiXCR, one entry per CDR3 protein. The sample carries approximately 650,000 distinct CDR3 sequences, roughly 13% recorded once. Sequenced material: PBMCs, taken before TCRalphabeta/CD19-depleted stem cell transplant. The source of these receptors is a girl aged 2 to 10 with congenital amegakaryocytic thrombocytopenia, due to receive a stem cell transplant.

V gene TRBV5-1 combines with J gene TRBJ2-5; 11 bases align to TRBD2. The CDR3 consists of 17 residues. J was trimmed by 2 bases and V by 0 bases; bases with no gene match: 6. Germline V CDR1 and CDR2: SGHRS, YFSETQ. CDR3 nucleotide sequence: TGCGCCAGCAGCTTGGAACCGGGACTAGCGGCACAAGAGACCCAGTACTTC. The encoded protein is CASSLEPGLAAQETQYF.

The chain links TRBV5-5 to TRBJ1-1; D might be TRBD1 (6 bases). V lost 1 base to trimming and J lost 3 bases, with 13 bases between them. CDR3 length: 15 amino acids. CDR1 is SGHKS and CDR2 is YYEKEE in the germline V gene (reference sequence). The CDR3 DNA sequence: TGTGCCAGCAGCTTGACAGGGTGGCAAGACACTGAAGCTTTCTTT. Translating it yields CASSLTGWQDTEAFF. Complete variable domain (other parts from reference TRBV5-5 and TRBJ1-1): DAGVTQSPTHLIKTRGQQVTLRCSPISGHKSVSWYQQVLGQGPQFIFQYYEKEERGRGNFPDRFSARQFPNYSSELNVNALLLGDSALYLCASSLTGWQDTEAFFGQGTRLTVV.

There are many counts of this clonotype. The V gene is TRBV27, the J gene TRBJ2-7, with TRBD2 matching over 10 bases. The germline CDR1 and CDR2 sequences are MNHEY and SMNVEV (reference sequence). Trimming at V came to 10 bases and at J to 4 bases, leaving 10 bases not matched to a gene. This CDR3 is 14 amino acids long. The CDR3 DNA follows: TGTGCCACGTCCCCTAGCGGGAGAATGTACGAGCAGTACTTC. As protein: CATSPSGRMYEQYF.

This clonotype appeared a single time. Mismatch with germline at one junction end may stem from a read error. The rearrangement joins TRBV5-1 to TRBJ2-2; D perhaps matches TRBD1 (5 bases). Germline V CDR1 and CDR2: SGHRS, YFSETQ. The CDR3 length is 12 residues. The CDR3 region has the DNA TGCGCCACCAGCTTGGTGGGGCGGGAGCTGTTTTTT. Its translation is CATSLVGRELFF. Filled out from reference TRBV5-1 and TRBJ2-2, the complete variable domain reads KAGVTQTPRYLIKTRGQQVTLSCSPISGHRSVSWYQQTPGQGLQFLFEYFSETQRNKGNFPGRFSGRQFSNSRSEMNVSTLELGDSALYLCATSLVGRELFFGEGSRLTVL.

This clonotype was seen at least ten times. The gene calls are TRBV20-1 and TRBJ2-7; 11 positions match TRBD2. The length of the CDR3 is 16 residues. With V trimmed by 4 bases and J by 0 bases, 8 bases remained unmatched. Germline CDR1 DFQATT, CDR2 SNEGSKA (reference sequence). The CDR3 nucleotides read TGCAGTGCTAACCAACTAGCGGGAGTAATCTCCTACGAGCAGTACTTC. It encodes CSANQLAGVISYEQYF.

V usage is TRBV29-1 and J usage is TRBJ1-1; D possibly corresponds to TRBD1 (5 bases). Trimming pared 4 bases from V and 4 bases from J, leaving 10 bases between. This CDR3 has 12 amino acids. Germline CDR1 SQVTM, CDR2 ANQGSEA. The CDR3 is CSVVIGGTEAFF. CDR3 bases: TGCAGCGTTGTCATCGGGGGCACTGAAGCTTTCTTT.

This clonotype came up many times. The chain links TRBV25-1 to TRBJ2-1; no reliable D call. Germline assignment: CDR1 MGHDK and CDR2 SYGVNS. The CDR3 length is 14 residues. V was clipped by 3 bases and J by 4 bases, with 10 bases between them. CDR3 region: CASSDPGQYNEQFF. In DNA form, the CDR3 reads TGTGCCAGCAGTGACCCCGGGCAATACAATGAGCAGTTCTTC.

The rearrangement links TRBV7-3 to TRBJ2-3, with D unclear. Trimming cost V 4 bases and J 0 bases, with 11 bases left between them. The germline CDR1 and CDR2 sequences are SGHTA and FQGTGA. This CDR3 has 15 residues. The CDR3: CASSSTAFSTDTQYF. The DNA of the CDR3 is TGTGCCAGCAGCTCCACGGCCTTCAGCACAGATACGCAGTATTTT.

V and J are TRBV15 and TRBJ1-3; 8 positions agree with TRBD1. Germline CDR1 reads LNHNV; CDR2 reads YYDKDF (reference sequence). This CDR3 region has 18 residues. The V segment lost 5 bases and the J segment 8 bases; nucleotides outside the gene matches: 20. CDR3 bases: TGTGCCACCAGCTCACAGACGGGACAGGCCCCGGATTGGGACACCATATATTTT. It codes for CATSSQTGQAPDWDTIYF.

This chain connects TRBV11-2 to TRBJ2-7; the D gene is possibly TRBD1 (5 bases). The CDR3 length is 12 residues. Trimming removed 7 bases from V and 3 bases from J, with 10 bases in between. Germline V gene sequence: CDR1 SGHAT, CDR2 FQNNGV. The DNA for the CDR3 is TGTGCCAGCAAGGGGCAGTACTACGAGCAGTACTTC. Translating gives CASKGQYYEQYF. The variable domain in full, with the rest retrieved from reference TRBV11-2 and TRBJ2-7, is EAGVAQSPRYKIIEKRQSVAFWCNPISGHATLYWYQQILGQGPKLLIQFQNNGVVDDSQLPKDRFSAERLKGVDSTLKIQPAKLEDSAVYLCASKGQYYEQYFGPGTRLTVT.

Many counts were recorded for this clonotype. The chain joins TRBV20-1 to TRBJ1-2, with D unclear. The CDR3 has 12 amino acids. CDR1 is DFQATT, CDR2 SNEGSKA, per germline (reference sequence). V lost 4 bases, J lost 5 bases, and 11 bases lay in between. CDR3 in amino acids: CSANPGIYGYTF. CDR3 in DNA: TGCAGTGCTAACCCGGGCATTTATGGCTACACCTTC.